These 6 T cell receptor beta chains originate from one sample sequenced in a study of cytomegalovirus exposure and HLA in healthy donors. 13 Jbeta primers and 60 Vbeta primers were used for the PCR. The method was immunoSEQ multiplex PCR; TCRdb's version includes in-frame clones alone and lacks a portion of them. The sample has about 94,000 clones; around 66% are singletons. The source material was PBMCs. The receptors stem from a man aged 25-45 years in good health and CMV-seronegative.

The chain combines TRBV5-1 with TRBJ2-7, with a tentative D call TRBD2 (6 bases). The germline CDR1 and CDR2 sequences are SGHRS and YFSETQ. The CDR3 extends over 15 amino acids. V was cut by 4 bases and J by 3 bases, with 17 bases left in between. The CDR3 sequence is CASSPAIGGNYEQYF. The CDR3 bases are TGCGCCAGCAGCCCGGCGATTGGGGGGAACTACGAGCAGTACTTC.

This rearrangement joins TRBV27 to TRBJ2-1; possible D gene TRBD2, 6 bases. The germline gives CDR1 MNHEY, CDR2 SMNVEV (reference sequence). The CDR3 is made up of 15 amino acids. V lost 5 bases and J lost 4, with 15 bases in between. The CDR3 nucleotides are TGTGCCAGCAGTATAAGCGGGTCTCTTTACAATGAGCAGTTCTTC. As protein: CASSISGSLYNEQFF.

The chain joins TRBV2 to TRBJ1-2, with D possibly TRBD1 on 5 matching bases. Germline V gives CDR1 SNHLY, CDR2 FYNNEI. CDR3 length: 15 amino acids. Trimming removed 0 bases from V and 7 bases from J, with 15 bases in between. CDR3 region: CASSEAKIRAVGYTF. CDR3 DNA: TGTGCCAGCAGTGAAGCCAAAATCAGGGCGGTTGGCTACACCTTC.

This chain connects TRBV5-4 to TRBJ2-3; 12 nucleotides agree with TRBD2. V lost 3 bases and J lost 0; bases outside the gene matches: 2. Germline V gene data show CDR1 as SGHNT and CDR2 as YYREEE (reference sequence). The CDR3 extends over 16 amino acids. CDR3 coding DNA: TGTGCCAGCAGCTCTGGACTAGCGGGGAGCACAGATACGCAGTATTTT. It yields the protein CASSSGLAGSTDTQYF.

J is TRBJ2-6 and V is TRBV27, with a weak D call TRBD1 (5 bases). Germline-derived CDR1 and CDR2 are MNHEY and SMNVEV (reference sequence). The CDR3 contains 13 residues. V lost 6 bases, J lost 16 bases, and 19 bases lay in between. The CDR3 sequence: CASRPHGRGLLTF. Here the CDR3 DNA reads TGTGCCAGCAGACCTCATGGAAGGGGCCTACTGACTTTC.

In this sample, this clone turned up a few times. The V and J genes are TRBV30 and TRBJ2-1; the match to TRBD2 covers 11 bases. With V trimmed by 8 bases and J by 1 base, 4 bases remained unmatched. The CDR3 totals 14 residues. CDR1 and CDR2 from the germline V gene are GTSNPN and SVGIG (reference sequence). The CDR3 loop is CARTSGSSYNEQFF. CDR3 in DNA: TGTGCCCGAACTAGCGGGAGTTCCTACAATGAGCAGTTCTTC.